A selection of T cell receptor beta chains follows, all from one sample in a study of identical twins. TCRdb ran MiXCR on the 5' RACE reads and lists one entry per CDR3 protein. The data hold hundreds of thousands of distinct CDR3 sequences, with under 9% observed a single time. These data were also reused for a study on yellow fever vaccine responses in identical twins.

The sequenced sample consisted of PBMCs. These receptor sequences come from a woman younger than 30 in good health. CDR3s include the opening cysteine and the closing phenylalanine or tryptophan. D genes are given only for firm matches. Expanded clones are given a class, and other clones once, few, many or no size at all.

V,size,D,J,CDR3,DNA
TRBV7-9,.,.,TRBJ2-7,CASSLVGSRSYEQYF,TGTGCCAGCAGCTTAGTGGGGAGTAGGTCCTACGAGCAGTACTTC
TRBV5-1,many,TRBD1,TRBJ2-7,CASSLYSPDRRSRLTYEQYF,TGCGCCAGCAGCTTGTATAGTCCGGACAGGCGATCCCGACTCACCTACGAGCAGTACTTC
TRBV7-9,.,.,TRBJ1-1,CASTQEGLAFF,TGTGCCAGCACCCAGGAGGGGCTGGCTTTCTTT
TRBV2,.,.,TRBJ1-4,CASSIFNEKLFF,TGTGCCAGTTCCATCTTTAATGAAAAACTGTTTTTT
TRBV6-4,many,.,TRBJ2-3,CASSEGGTYTDTQYF,TGTGCCAGCAGTGAGGGCGGAACTTACACAGATACGCAGTATTTT
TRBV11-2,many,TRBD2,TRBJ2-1,CASSLGGGSSYNEQFF,TGTGCCAGCAGCTTGGGCGGGGGGAGCTCCTACAATGAGCAGTTCTTC
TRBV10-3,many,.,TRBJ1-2,CAISETVDYTF,TGTGCCATCAGTGAAACAGTCGACTACACCTTC
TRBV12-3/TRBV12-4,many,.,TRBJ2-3,CASSHPADTQYF,TGTGCCAGCAGCCACCCGGCAGATACGCAGTATTTT
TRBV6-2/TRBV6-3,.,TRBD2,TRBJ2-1,CASSPSPLLAGGGEQFF,TGTGCCAGCAGTCCCTCCCCCCTACTAGCGGGAGGGGGTGAGCAGTTCTTC
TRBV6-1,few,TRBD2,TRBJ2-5,CASRTLAPVQYF,TGTGCCAGCAGGACACTAGCGCCCGTCCAGTACTTC
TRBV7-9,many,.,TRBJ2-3,CASSLSRDTQYF,TGTGCCAGCAGCTTATCGAGAGATACGCAGTATTTT
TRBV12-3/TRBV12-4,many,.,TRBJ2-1,CASSATGYGSYNEQFF,TGTGCCAGCAGCGCCACGGGATACGGTTCCTACAATGAGCAGTTCTTC
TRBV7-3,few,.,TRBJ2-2,CASSLGWGPTGELFF,TGTGCCAGCAGCTTAGGGTGGGGTCCTACCGGGGAGCTGTTTTTT
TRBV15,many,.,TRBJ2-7,CATSRDNSPGYEQYF,TGTGCCACCAGCAGAGATAATAGTCCGGGCTACGAGCAGTACTTC
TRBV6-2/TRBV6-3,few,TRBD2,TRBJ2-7,CASSSNIQLAGDYEQYF,TGTGCCAGCAGTTCCAATATTCAACTAGCGGGAGATTACGAGCAGTACTTC
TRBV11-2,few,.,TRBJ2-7,CASSRPGQYEQYF,TGTGCCAGCAGCCGACCCGGCCAGTACGAGCAGTACTTC
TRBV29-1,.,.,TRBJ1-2,CSVEGADGYTF,TGCAGCGTTGAGGGGGCGGATGGCTACACCTTC
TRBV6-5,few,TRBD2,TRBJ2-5,CASGSSGSFKETQYF,TGTGCCAGCGGTTCTAGCGGGAGCTTCAAAGAGACCCAGTACTTC